This entry lists 6 T cell receptor beta chains sequenced from one sample in a study of identical twins. TCRdb itself ran the 5' RACE reads through MiXCR, one entry per CDR3 protein. The sample consists of 150,000 or so distinct CDR3 sequences, approximately 4% of them appearing once. The sequenced sample consisted of memory T cells sorted from blood. Receptor source: a man in his late teens or twenties in good health.

This clonotype has a count of ten or more. The rearrangement uses TRBV5-6 and TRBJ2-3, with TRBD2 matching over 9 bases. The V gene end was trimmed by 5 bases and the J gene end by 6 bases; junction bases not matched to a gene: 16. The CDR3 has 17 amino acids. The germline V gene has CDR1 SGHDT and CDR2 YYEEEE. Here the CDR3 DNA reads TGTGCCAGCAGAGTAGCCGGGACTAGCACTCGAGGGGATACGCAGTATTTT. Translated, it gives CASRVAGTSTRGDTQYF.

This clonotype was seen at least ten times. The rearrangement joins TRBV5-1 to TRBJ1-3, with 7 positions matching TRBD1. The V gene's germline CDR1 is SGHRS and CDR2 YFSETQ. The CDR3 extends over 14 amino acids. V gave up 4 bases and J gave up 8 bases; unmatched junction bases: 9. CDR3 bases: TGCGCCAGCAGCACCGGGACAGAGGGAGACACCATATATTTT. It is translated as CASSTGTEGDTIYF.

The sample holds many counts of this clonotype. The chain links TRBV6-1 to TRBJ1-5; tentative D call: TRBD1 (6 bases). This CDR3 is 15 amino acids long. CDR1 is MNHNS and CDR2 is SASEGT in the germline V gene. The V and J ends lost 7 bases and 0 bases respectively, with 13 bases between them. CDR3: CASTRTAYSNQPQHF. CDR3 nucleotides: TGTGCCAGCACCCGGACAGCTTATAGCAATCAGCCCCAGCATTTT.

This clonotype was counted at least ten times. The CDR3 region has the DNA TGTGCCAGCAGTCCCGGGACTAGCGGGAGCAAGTACAATGAGCAGTTCTTC. This encodes CASSPGTSGSKYNEQFF. The J gene is TRBJ2-1, the V gene TRBV25-1, with 14 positions matching TRBD2. Germline V CDR1 and CDR2: MGHDK, SYGVNS. The CDR3 totals 17 residues. J lost 4 bases, V lost 5 bases, and 7 bases had no gene match.

This clonotype was seen many times. This chain joins TRBV7-2 and TRBJ2-3, with D perhaps matching TRBD1 or TRBD2 (6 bases each). The CDR3 spans 14 residues. The V gene lost 1 base and the J gene lost 6 bases, with 11 bases spanning the gap. Per germline, CDR1 SGHTA and CDR2 FQGNSA. The CDR3 DNA follows: TGTGCCAGCAGCTTAGATCCGGGGGCGGATACGCAGTATTTT. Amino acid sequence: CASSLDPGADTQYF.

The table lists this clonotype with many counts. In nucleotides, the CDR3 is TGTGCCAGCAGCTTGAATCAGGAGGGGGAGACCCAGTACTTC. Translation: CASSLNQEGETQYF. This chain connects TRBV11-2 to TRBJ2-5; D might be TRBD2 (6 bases). V was cut by 3 bases and J by 5 bases, with 13 bases left in between. The CDR3 consists of 14 residues. The V gene's germline CDR1 is SGHAT and CDR2 FQNNGV.